The text below deals with one T cell receptor (beta chain). This record comes from a study of blood T cell repertoires in COVID-19. One Seattle source followed patients from active infection through their disease course. In the source study's methods: Using reference gene primer amplification, nucleated cell counts were estimated. Here immunoSEQ multiplex PCR was the method, and the copy in TCRdb shows in-frame clones only, minus some. V, J and clone size derive from that table, while D and trimming were established from the DNA sequence. This table has some 110,000 clones, about 85% appearing once. This CDR3 spans 13 amino acids. Germline CDR1 is SGHKS and CDR2 is YYEKEE (reference sequence). Trimming left V 0 bases short and J 4 bases short, with 7 bases between.

The material sequenced was peripheral blood. The chain joins TRBV5-5 to TRBJ1-1; possible D gene TRBD1, 5 bases. This clonotype originated in a woman older than 75 with COVID-19, enrolled during active disease. The CDR3 reads CASSLAGSTEAFF. DNA for the CDR3: TGTGCCAGCAGCTTGGCAGGGTCCACTGAAGCTTTCTTT.